This TCR beta chain was identified during a study of identical twins. As concerns this clonotype: Its antigen is still unknown.

Each CDR3 protein is one row after TCRdb ran MiXCR on the 5' RACE reads. Found here are 1.5 million to 2 million distinct CDR3 sequences, around a third of them singletons; the top ten hold approximately 0.25%. The CDR3 covers 14 residues. V was pared by 2 bases and J by 4 bases, with 6 bases of the junction left unmatched. In germline, CDR1 is DFQATT, CDR2 SNEGSKA (reference sequence). Study findings and constraints: Cross-sectional statistics underpinned the conclusions; the same donors were not followed. Model-predicted out-of-frame TCR alpha sharing fell below observed values in monozygotic twins. Researchers caution that invariant MAIT and iNKT cells could partly confound zero-insertion analyses.

Each donor was a healthy Caucasian. Sequences were obtained from cord blood. The sequence was obtained from a newborn girl in good health. The rearrangement uses TRBV20-1 and TRBJ2-3, with 7 bases identical to TRBD2. The CDR3 region is CSARLSGEADTQYF. As DNA, the CDR3 is TGCAGTGCTAGACTCAGCGGGGAGGCAGATACGCAGTATTTT.